These 30 T cell receptor beta chains were all obtained from the same sample, sequenced in a study of blood T cells in healthy people across ages. For the second PCR, which ran for roughly 7 to 11 cycles, a sample-barcoded 5' primer and a J-beta primer mix were used. TCRdb reprocessed the 5' RACE reads with MiXCR, giving one entry per CDR3 protein. The sample consists of 1 million or so distinct CDR3 sequences, around 45% of them appearing once. Sequenced sample: blood. These receptors all stem from an older woman in good health.

The V call is TRBV2, the J call TRBJ2-5; 13 nucleotides align to TRBD2. The CDR3 has 15 amino acids. Germline trimming cut 7 bases from V and 5 bases from J; bases unmatched to any gene: 7. CDR1 and CDR2 from the germline V gene are SNHLY and FYNNEI. The CDR3 region has the DNA TGTGCCAGCAACGGACTAGCGGGGGTATCCGAGACCCAGTACTTC. Residues: CASNGLAGVSETQYF.

This clonotype came up a few times. The chain combines TRBV9 with TRBJ2-7; D may be TRBD2 (6 bases). The CDR3 runs 14 residues. The germline V gene has CDR1 SGDLS and CDR2 YYNGEE. V was pared by 3 bases and J by 6 bases, with 16 bases between. As DNA, the CDR3 is TGTGCCAGCAGCGGACTGACTAGTTCCCGCGAGCAGTACTTC. Its protein product is CASSGLTSSREQYF.

The chain joins TRBV6-5 to TRBJ2-4; unclear D gene. The DNA matches TRBJ2-5 better at its end, which makes the J call doubtful. Per the germline V gene, CDR1 is MNHEY and CDR2 is SVGAGI. The CDR3 is 11 amino acids. CDR3: CASRTWETQYF. CDR3 in DNA: TGTGCCAGCAGGACGTGGGAGACCCAGTACTTC.

This clonotype showed up just once. This chain links TRBV5-1 with TRBJ1-5; maybe TRBD1 (6 bases). Trimming cost V 2 bases and J 7 bases, with 13 bases left between them. This CDR3 is built from 14 residues. Germline assignment: CDR1 SGHRS and CDR2 YFSETQ. The CDR3 DNA sequence: TGCGCCAGCAGCTTTGGGGGGGCAGGGCAGCCCCAGCATTTT. It translates to CASSFGGAGQPQHF. Drawing the rest from reference TRBV5-1 and TRBJ1-5, the complete variable domain is KAGVTQTPRYLIKTRGQQVTLSCSPISGHRSVSWYQQTPGQGLQFLFEYFSETQRNKGNFPGRFSGRQFSNSRSEMNVSTLELGDSALYLCASSFGGAGQPQHFGDGTRLSIL.

This chain links TRBV14 with TRBJ2-1, with 7 positions matching TRBD2. CDR3 length: 18 residues. Unmatched junction bases numbered 17, after V lost 3 bases and J lost 6 bases. Germline loops: CDR1 SGHDN, CDR2 FVKESK. In DNA form, the CDR3 reads TGTGCCAGCAGCCAGGCCTTAAAGGCGGGAGAAATTCGCAATGAGCAGTTCTTC. Translating it yields CASSQALKAGEIRNEQFF.

This clonotype was seen only a few times. The chain employs TRBV4-2 and TRBJ2-5, with TRBD1 matching 7 bases. The CDR3 loop spans 14 amino acids. V gave up 1 base and J gave up 4 bases; unmatched junction bases: 3. CDR1 is LGHNA and CDR2 is YNFKEQ in the germline V gene. CDR3 loop: CASSQVGTVETQYF. The CDR3 DNA reads TGTGCCAGCAGCCAAGTGGGGACAGTAGAGACCCAGTACTTC.

The chain recombines TRBV27 with TRBJ1-2, with D unresolved. From germline, CDR1 is MNHEY and CDR2 SMNVEV (reference sequence). V gave up 6 bases and J gave up 8 bases, with 16 bases separating them. This CDR3 spans 13 amino acids. This CDR3 reads CASSQTPPEGYTF. DNA for the CDR3: TGTGCCAGCAGCCAAACCCCCCCGGAGGGCTACACCTTC.

As concerns this clonotype: A much larger clone lies a single base off, so this may be a read error. This chain links TRBV14 with TRBJ1-2; 7 positions agree with TRBD1. CDR3 length equals 12 residues. Per germline, CDR1 SGHDN and CDR2 FVKESK. The CDR3 region has the DNA TGTACCAGCAGCCGACAGGGCTATGGCTACACCTTC. Its translation: CTSSRQGYGYTF.

This clonotype was seen a handful of times. V gene TRBV28 combines with J gene TRBJ2-1; D remains unclear. CDR1 and CDR2 from the germline V gene are MDHEN and SYDVKM. The CDR3 runs 16 residues. Trimming stripped 2 bases from V and 3 bases from J, with 14 bases between. CDR3 sequence reads: CASSLSQGSLYNEQFF. CDR3 coding DNA: TGTGCCAGCAGTTTAAGCCAAGGCTCTCTCTACAATGAGCAGTTCTTC. The variable domain in full, with the rest retrieved from reference TRBV28 and TRBJ2-1, is DVKVTQSSRYLVKRTGEKVFLECVQDMDHENMFWYRQDPGLGLRLIYFSYDVKMKEKGDIPEGYSVSREKKERFSLILESASTNQTSMYLCASSLSQGSLYNEQFFGPGTRLTVL.

V is TRBV27 and J is TRBJ2-1, with D perhaps matching TRBD1 (6 bases). With the DNA end fitting TRBJ2-7 better, the J assignment may be wrong. The CDR3 runs 16 residues. In germline, CDR1 is MNHEY, CDR2 SMNVEV (reference sequence). CDR3 protein: CASSLRALRTDNEQYF. The DNA of the CDR3 is TGTGCCAGCAGTTTACGCGCCTTAAGGACAGACAATGAGCAGTACTTC.

The chain uses TRBV19 and TRBJ2-1, with a weak D call TRBD2 (5 bases). The V end lost 1 base, the J end lost 4 bases, and 8 bases lay between the germline ends. Germline CDR1 is LNHDA and CDR2 is SQIVND (reference sequence). This CDR3 comprises 14 residues. For the CDR3, the DNA is TGTGCCAGTAGTATAGGGCTAGCTTACAATGAGCAGTTCTTC. This translates into CASSIGLAYNEQFF.

This clonotype was detected many times. One junction end does not reproduce the germline sequence, and a read error may be involved. V and J are TRBV5-1 and TRBJ2-5; TRBD2 aligns across 12 bases. Germline CDR1 and CDR2: SGHRS and YFSETQ. This CDR3 is built from 15 residues. CDR3 sequence (DNA): TGTGCCAGCAGTCCAGGACTAGCGGGACGGGAGACCCAGTACTTC. This encodes CASSPGLAGRETQYF.

This chain connects TRBV6-6 to TRBJ2-1, with 9 bases that match TRBD2. This CDR3 comprises 15 residues. Germline V lookup: CDR1 MNHNY, CDR2 SVGAGI (reference sequence). V shed 2 bases, J shed 7 bases, and the junction held 6 bases outside the gene matches. This chain's CDR3 is CASSYPGLASNEQFF. The CDR3 bases are TGTGCCAGCAGTTACCCGGGACTAGCTAGTAATGAGCAGTTCTTC.

This clonotype appeared a few times. The junction does not match germline at one end; this may be a read error. The V gene is TRBV7-2, the J gene TRBJ2-4, with D maybe TRBD2 (5 bases). Germline values: CDR1 SGHTA, CDR2 FQGNSA. The length of the CDR3 is 17 residues. CDR3 residues: CASNLVSGKGNKNIQYF. The CDR3 DNA is TGTGCCAGCAACTTAGTTTCGGGGAAGGGTAACAAAAACATTCAGTACTTC.

The V call is TRBV29-1, the J call TRBJ2-5, with D possibly TRBD2 on 5 matching bases. Germline values: CDR1 SQVTM, CDR2 ANQGSEA. This CDR3 spans 14 amino acids. With 7 bases removed from V and 3 bases from J, the gap between germline ends came to 18 bases. The CDR3 loop is CSASGNPREETQYF. CDR3 sequence (DNA): TGCAGCGCCTCCGGGAACCCGCGAGAAGAGACCCAGTACTTC. Looking up the rest from reference TRBV29-1 and TRBJ2-5 gives the full variable domain: SAVISQKPSRDICQRGTSLTIQCQVDSQVTMMFWYRQQPGQSLTLIATANQGSEATYESGFVIDKFPISRPNLTFSTLTVSNMSPEDSSIYLCSASGNPREETQYFGPGTRLLVL.

This clonotype occurred a few times. V and J are TRBV6-2 or TRBV6-3 and TRBJ2-1; 9 positions match TRBD1. The V gene's germline CDR1 is MNHEY and CDR2 SVGEGT. CDR3 size: 15 residues. V was pared by 5 bases and J by 8 bases, with 10 bases of the junction left unmatched. CDR3 coding DNA: TGTGCCAGCAGTCACGACAGGGGGTTTGGCGATGAGCAGTTCTTC. This encodes CASSHDRGFGDEQFF.

This chain joins TRBV28 and TRBJ2-3; 7 bases are a match to TRBD1. The junction had 10 bases not matched to a gene; V was cut back by 5 bases and J by 2 bases. The CDR3 runs 16 residues. Per the germline V gene, CDR1 is MDHEN and CDR2 is SYDVKM. The CDR3 region is CASSPRQGRNTDTQYF. In DNA, the CDR3 is TGTGCCAGCAGTCCGCGACAGGGTAGGAACACAGATACGCAGTATTTT.

The chain has TRBV7-9 and TRBJ2-3; D is possibly TRBD2 (5 bases). The germline V gene has CDR1 SEHNR and CDR2 FQNEAQ (reference sequence). V gave up 2 bases and J gave up 10 bases, with 10 bases separating them. This CDR3 is built from 12 residues. The DNA of the CDR3 is TGTGCCAGCAGCTTATCTAGCCCGCCGCAGTATTTT. This translates into CASSLSSPPQYF.

Only a few counts were recorded for this clonotype. This chain uses TRBV28 with TRBJ1-2; 8 bases line up with TRBD1. V was pared by 5 bases and J by 8 bases, with 10 bases of the junction left unmatched. Germline V gene lookup returns CDR1 MDHEN and CDR2 SYDVKM. The CDR3 extends over 14 amino acids. CDR3 sequence: CASSTWTGFDGYTF. In nucleotides, the CDR3 is TGTGCCAGCAGTACCTGGACAGGGTTCGACGGCTACACCTTC.

This clonotype was observed a few times. The chain joins TRBV5-1 to TRBJ1-6, with a tentative D call TRBD1 (5 bases). V was pared by 7 bases and J by 10 bases, with 18 bases between. CDR3 length equals 14 residues. CDR1 SGHRS and CDR2 YFSETQ come from the germline V gene. CDR3 protein: CASATREGESPLHF. In DNA form, the CDR3 reads TGCGCCAGCGCTACCAGGGAGGGTGAATCACCCCTCCACTTT.

V is TRBV28 and J is TRBJ1-6; D is unclear. The length of the CDR3 is 16 residues. Between the trimmed V and J ends, which lost 2 bases and 0 bases, there was a span of 8 bases. Germline loops: CDR1 MDHEN, CDR2 SYDVKM. CDR3 in DNA: TGTGCCAGCAGTTTACTGGGGAGCTCCTATAATTCACCCCTCCACTTT. Protein: CASSLLGSSYNSPLHF.

This rearrangement joins TRBV5-4 to TRBJ2-1; 7 positions agree with TRBD2. From germline, CDR1 is SGHNT and CDR2 YYREEE (reference sequence). With 0 bases clipped from V and 7 bases from J, the junction kept 7 bases outside the gene matches. The CDR3 has 15 residues. CDR3 DNA sequence: TGTGCCAGCAGCTTGGGTGGGAGGGGTGAGAATGAGCAGTTCTTC. It specifies CASSLGGRGENEQFF.

In its sample, this clonotype was seen a few times. V usage is TRBV4-1 and J usage is TRBJ2-5, with no clear D. With 4 bases removed from V and 2 bases from J, the gap between germline ends came to 8 bases. CDR3 length equals 13 residues. Germline V gives CDR1 MGHRA, CDR2 YSYEKL. CDR3 DNA: TGCGCCAGCAGCCTGACACGACAAGAGACCCAGTACTTC. Protein sequence: CASSLTRQETQYF.

The gene calls are TRBV2 and TRBJ1-2, with a tentative D call TRBD1 (6 bases). Trimming stripped 5 bases from V and 8 bases from J, with 18 bases between. Germline assignment: CDR1 SNHLY and CDR2 FYNNEI. The CDR3 contains 14 residues. The CDR3 sequence is CASSPYEGDEGYTF. The DNA of the CDR3 is TGTGCCAGCAGTCCCTATGAGGGGGATGAGGGCTACACCTTC. Full variable domain (rest looked up from reference TRBV2 and TRBJ1-2): EPEVTQTPSHQVTQMGQEVILRCVPISNHLYFYWYRQILGQKVEFLVSFYNNEISEKSEIFDDQFSVERPDGSNFTLKIRSTKLEDSAMYFCASSPYEGDEGYTFGSGTRLTVV.

This clonotype was seen a few times. This sequence joins TRBV10-3 and TRBJ2-1; D is unresolved. The ends were cut back, 7 bases at V and 0 bases at J, with 7 bases in the middle. The CDR3 covers 13 residues. Germline V gives CDR1 ENHRY, CDR2 SYGVKD. The CDR3 protein is CAITASSYNEQFF. CDR3 nucleotides: TGTGCCATCACAGCCAGCTCCTACAATGAGCAGTTCTTC.

The gene calls are TRBV20-1 and TRBJ1-6, with D possibly matching TRBD1 (5 bases). The V and J ends lost 4 bases and 1 base respectively, with 14 bases between them. This CDR3 contains 16 residues. Per germline, CDR1 DFQATT and CDR2 SNEGSKA (reference sequence). The CDR3 nucleotides are TGCAGTGCTACCCTTTCGGGGGGTTCCTATAATTCACCCCTCCACTTT. This translates into CSATLSGGSYNSPLHF.

This chain uses TRBV20-1 with TRBJ2-7; D is unresolved. CDR3 size: 11 residues. The germline V gene has CDR1 DFQATT and CDR2 SNEGSKA (reference sequence). The ends were cut back, 3 bases at V and 0 bases at J, with 3 bases in the middle. In nucleotides, the CDR3 is TGCAGTGCTAGGGCCTCCTACGAGCAGTACTTC. Protein product: CSARASYEQYF.

This clonotype was counted between two and nine times. V is TRBV20-1 and J is TRBJ1-2, with 7 bases matching TRBD1. This CDR3 comprises 14 residues. Losses at the gene ends were 5 bases for V and 4 bases for J; bases not matched to a gene: 10. Germline loops: CDR1 DFQATT, CDR2 SNEGSKA (reference sequence). The CDR3 sequence: CSAEDRAVSYGYTF. CDR3 in DNA: TGCAGTGCTGAAGACAGGGCGGTATCCTATGGCTACACCTTC.

The sample holds many counts of this clonotype. The chain couples TRBV6-1 to TRBJ1-2; 7 bases line up with TRBD1. Germline CDR1 and CDR2: MNHNS and SASEGT. V lost 5 bases, J lost 7 bases, and 13 bases stayed unmatched. This CDR3 spans 15 amino acids. CDR3 region: CASSPINRGEAGYTF. The CDR3, as DNA: TGTGCCAGCAGTCCAATTAACAGGGGTGAGGCTGGCTACACCTTC.

The DNA of the CDR3 is TGTGCCAGCAGGACGGGACTAGCGGGAGGTTACGAGCAGTACTTC. Its protein is CASRTGLAGGYEQYF. This chain joins TRBV6-1 and TRBJ2-5; 15 nucleotides line up with TRBD2. With the DNA end fitting TRBJ2-7 better, the J assignment may be wrong. Looked up from germline, CDR1 is MNHNS and CDR2 is SASEGT. The CDR3 contains 15 residues.